The 6 T cell receptor beta chains below all came from one sample that was sequenced in a study of T-cell memory formation after mild COVID-19 (dated by TCRdb to 2020 to 2022). To prepare the library, 5' RACE was applied. The sequencer was an Illumina NovaSeq 6000. TCRdb trimmed the raw reads at Q25, called clones with MiXCR and kept productive beta chains. Rows matching on CDR3 protein sequence are summarized as one entry with the most common DNA and genes. Within this sample are 470,000 or so distinct CDR3 sequences, with over 15% of them counted one time only. Of the sample, roughly 8% falls within the top ten clones. Sequencing used PBMCs or a T cell subset sorted from them (not recorded which). These receptors came from an adult woman who had mild COVID-19 (a few samples of this study predate the infection). The sample titles of this study are shuffled in the database, so cell type and time point are left out; the donor was told from shared clones.

This sequence joins TRBV4-1 and TRBJ1-2; tentatively, D is TRBD1 (5 bases). The CDR3 is made up of 15 amino acids. The V gene lost 0 bases and the J gene lost 4 bases, with 12 bases spanning the gap. Germline V gene data show CDR1 as MGHRA and CDR2 as YSYEKL. DNA of the CDR3: TGCGCCAGCAGCCAAGATCCCGGGGGAGGCTATGGCTACACCTTC. It yields the protein CASSQDPGGGYGYTF.

This clonotype has more than one count but fewer than ten. The chain recombines TRBV6-6 with TRBJ2-1; no clear D. The CDR3 totals 14 residues. The V and J ends lost 0 bases and 7 bases respectively, with 10 bases between them. Germline V gene data show CDR1 as MNHNY and CDR2 as SVGAGI (reference sequence). The CDR3 protein is CASSYSLGVNEQFF. DNA for the CDR3: TGTGCCAGCAGTTACTCGCTAGGAGTGAATGAGCAGTTCTTC.

J is TRBJ2-1 and V is TRBV7-2, with D hard to call. Germline values: CDR1 SGHTA, CDR2 FQGNSA. V was shortened by 5 bases and J by 9 bases, with 17 bases between the two germline ends. CDR3 size: 14 residues. The CDR3 DNA reads TGTGCCAGCAGCCCCCGGGCTGGAAATAGTGAGCAGTTCTTC. Translation gives CASSPRAGNSEQFF.

In this sample, this clonotype turned up a few times. The chain couples TRBV27 to TRBJ2-7; perhaps TRBD1 as D (6 bases). Between the trimmed V and J ends, which lost 6 bases and 3 bases, there was a span of 9 bases. The CDR3 spans 12 residues. Germline-derived CDR1 and CDR2 are MNHEY and SMNVEV (reference sequence). CDR3 region: CASRRQDYEQYF. Here the CDR3 DNA reads TGTGCCAGCAGGAGACAGGACTACGAGCAGTACTTC.

The chain joins TRBV9 to TRBJ2-3, with TRBD1 identical over 8 bases. CDR3 length: 15 residues. The germline V gene has CDR1 SGDLS and CDR2 YYNGEE. V lost 3 bases and J lost 7; bases outside the gene matches: 10. The CDR3 region has the DNA TGTGCCAGCAGCGACCGGGACAGGCTCCTTAATACGCAGTATTTT. Its translation: CASSDRDRLLNTQYF.

Only a few counts were recorded for this clonotype. The chain combines TRBV2 with TRBJ2-5; the match to TRBD1 covers 8 bases. Looked up from germline, CDR1 is SNHLY and CDR2 is FYNNEI. Trimming at V came to 8 bases and at J to 2 bases, leaving 7 bases not matched to a gene. The CDR3 contains 14 residues. CDR3 nucleotides: TGTGCCAGCGGGTGGGGGACAGGACAAGAGACCCAGTACTTC. It encodes CASGWGTGQETQYF.